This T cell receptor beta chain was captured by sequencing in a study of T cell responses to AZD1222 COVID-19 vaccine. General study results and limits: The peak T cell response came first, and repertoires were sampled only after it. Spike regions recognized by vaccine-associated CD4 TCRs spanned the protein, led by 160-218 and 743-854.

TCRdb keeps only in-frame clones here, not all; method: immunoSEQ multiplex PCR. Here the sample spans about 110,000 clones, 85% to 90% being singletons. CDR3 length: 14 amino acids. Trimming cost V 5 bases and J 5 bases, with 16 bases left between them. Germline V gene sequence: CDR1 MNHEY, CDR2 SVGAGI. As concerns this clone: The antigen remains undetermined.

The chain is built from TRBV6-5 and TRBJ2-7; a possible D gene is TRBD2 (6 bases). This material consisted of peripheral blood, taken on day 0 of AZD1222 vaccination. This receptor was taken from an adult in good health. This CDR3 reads CASSRPGTGNEQYF. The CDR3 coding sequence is TGTGCCAGCAGTCGCCCCGGGACTGGCAACGAGCAGTACTTC.